This TCR beta chain was identified during a study of cytomegalovirus exposure and HLA in healthy donors. Study results and limitations: Within an earlier analysis, most TCR beta V segments proved productive either about 90% or about 30% of the time.

On this clone itself: What it binds is unknown.

With 60 Vbeta and 13 Jbeta primers, the PCR was carried out. In the authors' workflow: Roughly 73 million unique TCR beta chains, about 11 million of them shared, were counted by a later analysis. Method: immunoSEQ multiplex PCR; TCRdb's copy keeps in-frame clones and lacks some. That table furnishes V, J and clone size, whereas the DNA furnished D and trimming. The data contain more than 100,000 clones, 80% of them singletons. This CDR3 spans 18 amino acids. V was clipped by 2 bases and J by 0 bases; unmatched bases: 8. Germline CDR1 and CDR2: LGHNA and YNFKEQ. This chain uses TRBV4-2 with TRBJ2-7, with 12 bases that match TRBD2. This sequence originates from a man between 45 and 60 years old in good health and CMV-seronegative. The specimen sequenced was PBMCs. In DNA form, the CDR3 reads TGTGCCAGCAGCCAACTAGCGGGGGGGGACCTCCGCTCCTACGAGCAGTACTTC. Its translation is CASSQLAGGDLRSYEQYF.